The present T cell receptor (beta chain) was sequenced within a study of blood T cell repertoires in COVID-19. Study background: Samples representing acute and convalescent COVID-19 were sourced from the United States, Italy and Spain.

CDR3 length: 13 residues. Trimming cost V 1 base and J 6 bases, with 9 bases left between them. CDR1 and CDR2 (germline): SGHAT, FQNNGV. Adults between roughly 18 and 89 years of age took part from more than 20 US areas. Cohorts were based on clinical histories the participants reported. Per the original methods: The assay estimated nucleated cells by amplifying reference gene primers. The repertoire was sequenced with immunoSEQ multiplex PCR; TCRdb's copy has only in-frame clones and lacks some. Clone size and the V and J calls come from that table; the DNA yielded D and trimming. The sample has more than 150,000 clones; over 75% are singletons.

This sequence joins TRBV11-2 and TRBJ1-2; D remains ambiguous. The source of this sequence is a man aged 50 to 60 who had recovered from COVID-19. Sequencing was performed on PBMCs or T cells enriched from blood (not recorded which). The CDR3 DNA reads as TGTGCCAGCAGCTTAGTGGCCAACGATGGCTACACCTTC. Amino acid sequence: CASSLVANDGYTF. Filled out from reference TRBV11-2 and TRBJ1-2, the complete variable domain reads EAGVAQSPRYKIIEKRQSVAFWCNPISGHATLYWYQQILGQGPKLLIQFQNNGVVDDSQLPKDRFSAERLKGVDSTLKIQPAKLEDSAVYLCASSLVANDGYTFGSGTRLTVV.